This record covers a single TCR beta chain. Its specificity is not known. This sample is part of a study of Ad26.COV2.S vaccination and SARS-CoV-2 variants. Study overall: Recipients of Ad26.COV2.S got it intramuscularly, once or twice 56 days apart. General observations from the study: The authors reported substantial breadth in spike-specific CD8+ and CD4+ T cell responses after vaccination. Vaccinees and placebo recipients showed similar non-spike TCR breadth.

The treatment is: some 19 received Ad26.COV2.S at low or high dose, single or two shots; about 5 received placebo; per-sample allocation not given. Samples came from day 63 after the first vaccine or placebo injection. SARS-CoV-2 spike from the Wuhan strain was encoded by the vaccine, an Ad26 vector. Clones were read by immunoSEQ multiplex PCR, and TCRdb kept only the in-frame ones, dropping some. The sample lists some 270,000 clones; around 88% were seen once. V was clipped by 6 bases and J by 5 bases; unmatched bases: 13. The CDR3 is 15 residues long. Germline CDR1 MNHEY, CDR2 SVGAGI. V gene TRBV6-5 combines with J gene TRBJ2-7; the match to TRBD1 covers 7 bases. This receptor was identified in a person between 18 and 65 years old who received the Ad26.COV2.S COVID-19 vaccine or a placebo. The input for sequencing was peripheral blood, taken in a trial of Ad26.COV2.S vaccine versus placebo. The CDR3 DNA follows: TGTGCCAGCAGCCTACCGGGACAGCGACTCAACGAGCAGTACTTC. This sequence encodes CASSLPGQRLNEQYF.